Sequencing of this T cell receptor (beta chain) was carried out in a study of T-cell memory formation after mild COVID-19. Study-level results: Specificity for SARS-CoV-2 was not confirmed among the second-wave clones peaking on day 37.

Only a few counts were recorded for this clonotype. Antigen specificity is unknown. 5'RACE, which relied on constant-segment primers, yielded TCR alpha and TCR beta cDNA libraries carrying sample barcodes and UMIs. A single record per CDR3 protein comes from TCRdb applying MiXCR to the 5' RACE reads. The sample holds roughly 400,000 distinct CDR3 sequences, approximately 24% seen once. V was trimmed by 2 bases and J by 4 bases, leaving 8 bases between them. Germline V lookup: CDR1 MNHNY, CDR2 SVGAGI (reference sequence). The CDR3 has 13 residues. The rearrangement uses TRBV6-6 and TRBJ1-2; unclear D gene. The sequence derives from an adult woman who had mild COVID-19 (a few samples of this study predate the infection). Cell type and time point are not known. What was sequenced was PBMCs or a T cell subset sorted from them (not recorded which). The CDR3 protein is CASSYVRSYGYTF. As DNA, the CDR3 is TGTGCCAGCAGTTACGTCCGATCCTATGGCTACACCTTC.